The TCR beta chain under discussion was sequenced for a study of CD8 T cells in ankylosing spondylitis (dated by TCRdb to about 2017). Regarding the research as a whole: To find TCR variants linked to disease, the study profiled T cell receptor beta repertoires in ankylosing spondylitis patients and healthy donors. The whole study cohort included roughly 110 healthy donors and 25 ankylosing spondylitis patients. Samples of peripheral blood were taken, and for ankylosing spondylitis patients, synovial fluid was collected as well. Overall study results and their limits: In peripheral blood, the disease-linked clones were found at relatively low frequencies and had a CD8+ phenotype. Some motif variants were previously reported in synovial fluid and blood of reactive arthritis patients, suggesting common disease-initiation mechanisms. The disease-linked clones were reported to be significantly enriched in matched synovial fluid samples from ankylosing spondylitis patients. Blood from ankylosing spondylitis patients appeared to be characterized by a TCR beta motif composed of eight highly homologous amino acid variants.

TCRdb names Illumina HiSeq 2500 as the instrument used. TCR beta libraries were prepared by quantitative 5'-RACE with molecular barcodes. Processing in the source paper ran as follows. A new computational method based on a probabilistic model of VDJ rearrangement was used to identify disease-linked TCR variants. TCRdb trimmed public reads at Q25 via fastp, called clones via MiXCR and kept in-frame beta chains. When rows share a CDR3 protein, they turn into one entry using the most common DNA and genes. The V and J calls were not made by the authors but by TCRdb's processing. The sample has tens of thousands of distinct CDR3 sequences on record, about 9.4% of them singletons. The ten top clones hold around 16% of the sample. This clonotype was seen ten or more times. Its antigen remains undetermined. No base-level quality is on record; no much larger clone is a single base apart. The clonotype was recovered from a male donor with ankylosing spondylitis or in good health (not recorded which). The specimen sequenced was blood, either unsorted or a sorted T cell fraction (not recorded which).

The CDR3 here reads CASSLASVVAGDPGDTQYF. The bases read TGCGCCAGCAGCTTGGCCAGCGTCGTGGCGGGAGACCCCGGGGATACGCAGTATTTT. The chain uses TRBV5-1 and TRBJ2-3; 7 junctional bases match TRBD2. From the cysteine up to the phenylalanine, the CDR3 has a length of 19 residues. Only the CDR3 portion is preserved as DNA: 57 bases, with reading frame beginning at the first base. Trimming accounts for 0 bases at V and 6 bases at J, while the number of junction bases matched to no gene is 19. From the germline V gene, CDR1 is SGHRS and CDR2 is YFSETQ.